What follows describes a single T cell receptor (beta chain). These data belong to a study of technical replicates of blood from a handful of donors. The method was immunoSEQ multiplex PCR; TCRdb's version includes in-frame clones alone and lacks a portion of them. The sample lists more than 90,000 clones; about 96% were seen once. The sequence derives from a human donor in good health. The sequencing input was T cells isolated from PBMCs.

This CDR3 is CSLALNTEAFF. Here the CDR3 DNA reads TGCAGCTTAGCATTGAACACTGAAGCTTTCTTT. The V and J genes are TRBV29-1 and TRBJ1-1; D remains ambiguous. The germline V gene has CDR1 SQVTM and CDR2 ANQGSEA. CDR3 length equals 11 residues. Trimming shortened V by 8 bases and J by 0 bases, and 7 bases separated the two germline ends.